These T cell receptor beta chains were read from a single sample in a study of post-analysis software for immune sequencing data. In TCRdb, the PCR reads were re-called with MiXCR into one record per CDR3 protein. In the table there are 380,000 or so distinct CDR3 sequences, 30% to 45% of which are singletons. Sequences were obtained from blood. These receptors were obtained from a girl aged 10 to 17 with multiple sclerosis. The CDR3 runs from the conserved cysteine through the conserved F or W. A D gene is named only where the DNA matches it firmly. A clone size is listed for some rows: how often the clone was seen (once, few, many), or a class if it is expanded.

>NA|TRBJ2-7|few|TRBV10-3
CAIKQASYEQYF
TGTGCCATCAAGCAGGCTTCCTACGAGCAGTACTTC
>TRBD1|TRBJ1-2|few|TRBV10-3
CAISDGRGRNYGYTF
TGTGCCATCAGTGATGGGAGGGGGCGCAACTATGGCTACACCTTC
>TRBD1|TRBJ2-7|NA|TRBV7-2
CASSLDIGTGTHEQYF
TGTGCCAGCAGCTTAGATATTGGGACAGGGACCCACGAGCAGTACTTC
>NA|TRBJ1-5|few|TRBV7-8
CASSLQENQPQHF
TGTGCCAGCAGCCTACAGGAAAATCAGCCCCAGCATTTT
>NA|TRBJ1-5|NA|TRBV9
CASSESWDHSNQPQHF
TGTGCCAGCTCCGAGTCGTGGGACCATAGCAATCAGCCCCAGCATTTT
>NA|TRBJ1-1|NA|TRBV7-2
CASSSGGRMNTEAFF
TGTGCCAGCAGCTCCGGGGGGCGGATGAACACTGAAGCTTTCTTT
>TRBD1|TRBJ2-1|few|TRBV12-3/TRBV12-4
CASSSPDGTAPPHEQFF
TGTGCCAGCAGTTCCCCGGACGGGACAGCACCGCCCCATGAGCAGTTCTTC
>NA|TRBJ1-1|NA|TRBV20-1
CSALSWGGGTEAFF
TGCAGTGCCCTTTCGTGGGGGGGTGGCACTGAAGCTTTCTTT
>NA|TRBJ2-1|NA|TRBV11-2
CASSWSGNYSEQFF
TGTGCCAGCAGCTGGTCAGGGAACTACAGTGAGCAGTTCTTC
>NA|TRBJ1-1|few|TRBV6-5
CASSLQAGNTEAFF
TGTGCCAGCAGTCTCCAGGCTGGGAACACTGAAGCTTTCTTT
>TRBD1|TRBJ1-5|NA|TRBV4-2
CASSQDQGGNQPQHF
TGTGCCAGCAGCCAGGATCAGGGGGGCAATCAGCCCCAGCATTTT
>NA|TRBJ2-1|NA|TRBV6-6
CASSPDRPEQFF
TGTGCCAGCAGTCCAGACAGGCCTGAGCAGTTCTTC
>TRBD1|TRBJ2-5|NA|TRBV7-2
CASSTQTGEGETQYF
TGTGCCAGCAGCACCCAAACAGGGGAAGGAGAGACCCAGTACTTC
>NA|TRBJ2-1|NA|TRBV7-8
CASSQEPGRNEQFF
TGTGCCAGCAGTCAAGAGCCGGGACGCAATGAGCAGTTCTTC
>TRBD1|TRBJ1-2|many|TRBV20-1
CSATRQGAYGYTF
TGCAGTGCTACAAGACAGGGGGCCTATGGCTACACCTTC
>NA|TRBJ1-2|NA|TRBV5-1
CASSQGGLSGYTF
TGCGCCAGCAGCCAAGGGGGGCTCTCTGGCTACACCTTC
>TRBD2|TRBJ2-3|NA|TRBV5-1
CASSLTRSQLATKDTQYF
TGCGCCAGCAGCCTAACCCGGAGTCAACTAGCGACCAAAGATACGCAGTATTTT
>NA|TRBJ2-2|NA|TRBV12-3/TRBV12-4
CASSQTLTGELFF
TGTGCCAGCAGTCAGACGTTGACCGGGGAGCTGTTTTTT
>NA|TRBJ2-3|few|TRBV25-1
CASSGTAPGDTQYF
TGTGCCAGCAGTGGCACAGCGCCGGGGGATACGCAGTATTTT
>TRBD1|TRBJ1-1|NA|TRBV6-1
CASSEWDREETEAFF
TGTGCCAGCAGTGAATGGGACAGGGAGGAAACTGAAGCTTTCTTT
>TRBD1|TRBJ2-7|few|TRBV6-1
CASSPAGQGAYEQYF
TGTGCCAGCAGCCCCGCGGGACAGGGAGCTTACGAGCAGTACTTC
>NA|TRBJ1-2|few|TRBV5-1
CASSDQGNGYTF
TGCGCCAGCAGCGACCAGGGGAATGGCTACACCTTC
>TRBD1|TRBJ1-1|once|TRBV12-3/TRBV12-4
CATRAGGGNTEAFF
TGTGCCACTAGAGCAGGGGGCGGAAACACTGAAGCTTTCTTT
>NA|TRBJ2-7|few|TRBV5-1
CASSLVGTPGYEQYF
TGCGCCAGCAGCTTGGTGGGGACCCCAGGTTACGAGCAGTACTTC
>NA|TRBJ2-1|NA|TRBV7-3
CASSRRQSGNEQFF
TGTGCCAGCAGTCGGAGACAGTCAGGGAATGAGCAGTTCTTC
>NA|TRBJ2-3|NA|TRBV5-1
CASSLEREEDTQYF
TGCGCCAGCAGCTTGGAAAGGGAGGAGGATACGCAGTATTTT
>NA|TRBJ1-2|few|TRBV15
CATSRDQGEGSEGYTF
TGTGCCACCAGCAGAGATCAAGGGGAGGGGAGCGAGGGCTACACCTTC
>NA|TRBJ1-2|few|TRBV30
CAWSVLETAYGYTF
TGTGCCTGGAGTGTACTTGAGACGGCCTATGGCTACACCTTC
>TRBD2|TRBJ2-3|NA|TRBV7-9
CASRPRGASGGPDTQYF
TGTGCCAGCAGGCCCAGGGGTGCAAGCGGGGGCCCAGATACGCAGTATTTT
>NA|TRBJ2-5|NA|TRBV6-2/TRBV6-3
CASTDTGRSNNKQYF
TGTGCCAGCACCGATACCGGCCGATCAAACAATAAGCAGTACTTC
>TRBD2|TRBJ2-6|NA|TRBV7-3
CASSLREGGASGANVLTF
TGTGCCAGCAGCTTACGGGAGGGAGGAGCCTCTGGGGCCAACGTCCTGACTTTC
>NA|TRBJ2-3|few|TRBV7-9
CASSYGSRTDTQYF
TGTGCCAGCAGCTACGGGAGCCGCACAGATACGCAGTATTTT
>TRBD1|TRBJ2-3|NA|TRBV9
CASSVRQGQITDTQYF
TGTGCCAGCAGCGTAAGACAGGGCCAAATCACAGATACGCAGTATTTT
>TRBD1|TRBJ1-6|NA|TRBV6-5
CASSGGTGDNSPLHF
TGTGCCAGCAGTGGTGGGACAGGGGATAATTCACCCCTCCACTTT
>NA|TRBJ1-6|few|TRBV6-5
CASSVRAYNSPLHF
TGTGCCAGCAGTGTCAGGGCCTATAATTCACCCCTCCACTTT
>TRBD2|TRBJ2-1|NA|TRBV6-5
CASSYTGGSYNEQFF
TGTGCCAGCAGTTATACGGGAGGCTCCTACAATGAGCAGTTCTTC
>TRBD1|TRBJ2-4|NA|TRBV20-1
CSARDLGQGANIQYF
TGCAGTGCTAGAGATTTGGGACAGGGGGCAAACATTCAGTACTTC
>TRBD1|TRBJ2-5|once|TRBV7-8
CASIQTGREETQYF
TGTGCCAGCATCCAGACAGGGCGGGAAGAGACCCAGTACTTC
>NA|TRBJ2-5|many|TRBV29-1
CSVEGGADADIQETQYF
TGCAGCGTTGAGGGTGGGGCAGATGCAGATATTCAAGAGACCCAGTACTTC
>NA|TRBJ2-3|NA|TRBV5-1
CASSLTSSTDTQYF
TGCGCCAGCAGCTTAACTTCTAGCACAGATACGCAGTATTTT
>TRBD2|TRBJ2-5|many|TRBV12-3/TRBV12-4
CASTSSLGLARETQYF
TGTGCCAGCACCTCGTCGTTGGGACTAGCACGAGAGACCCAGTACTTC
>NA|TRBJ1-5|NA|TRBV6-1
CASSEGLRGGDQPQHF
TGTGCCAGCAGTGAAGGTTTGAGGGGGGGAGATCAGCCCCAGCATTTT
>TRBD1|TRBJ2-6|few|TRBV2
CASSDPRSRRTGGLSGANVLTF
TGTGCCAGCAGTGACCCCCGTTCTAGGAGGACAGGGGGCCTCTCTGGGGCCAACGTCCTGACTTTC
>TRBD2|TRBJ2-3|NA|TRBV6-2/TRBV6-3
CASSYRLPRLAGYGGTQYF
TGTGCCAGCAGTTACCGACTCCCCCGACTAGCGGGGTACGGTGGTACGCAGTATTTT
>NA|TRBJ1-4|NA|TRBV21-1
CASSKDLEGTGVATNEKLFF
TGTGCCAGCAGCAAGGATCTCGAGGGGACAGGTGTTGCAACTAATGAAAAACTGTTTTTT